One sample yielded the 17 T cell receptor beta chains listed below, sequenced in a study of graft-versus-host responses after intestinal transplantation. Antigens for these TCRs are unknown. TCRdb keeps only in-frame clones here, not all; method: immunoSEQ multiplex PCR. Here the sample spans 70,000 to 95,000 clones, 85% to 95% being singletons. The starting material was unstimulated CD8+ T cells sorted from spleen or lymph node cells, obtained before transplant. The receptors shown here come from a human donor who was the organ donor for an intestinal transplant.

This chain uses TRBV11-1 with TRBJ2-7, with TRBD2 matching 8 bases. The CDR3 consists of 14 residues. V dropped 1 base and J dropped 6; count of bases not matched to a gene: 5. Germline assignment: CDR1 SGHAT and CDR2 FQDESV (reference sequence). The CDR3 DNA reads TGTGCCAGCAGCTTAGTTTTAGCGGGAAGCGAGCAGTACTTC. Its translation: CASSLVLAGSEQYF.

The chain joins TRBV5-4 to TRBJ1-1, with 7 bases fitting TRBD1. This CDR3 has 12 residues. Germline loops: CDR1 SGHNT, CDR2 YYREEE (reference sequence). V trimming: 4 bases; J trimming: 4 bases; junction bases outside the gene matches: 1. Here the CDR3 reads CASSPGGTEAFF. The CDR3 nucleotides read TGTGCCAGCAGCCCAGGGGGCACTGAAGCTTTCTTT.

This chain joins TRBV13 and TRBJ2-4, with TRBD2 identical over 9 bases. Germline CDR1 PRHDT, CDR2 FYEKMQ (reference sequence). V was clipped by 7 bases and J by 5 bases; unmatched bases: 15. The CDR3 totals 17 residues. The CDR3: CASMIRGAGGRQNIQYF. CDR3 nucleotide sequence: TGTGCCAGCATGATCAGGGGGGCGGGAGGGCGCCAAAACATTCAGTACTTC. Together with reference TRBV13 and TRBJ2-4, the CDR3 gives the full variable domain: AAGVIQSPRHLIKEKRETATLKCYPIPRHDTVYWYQQGPGQDPQFLISFYEKMQSDKGSIPDRFSAQQFSDYHSELNMSSLELGDSALYFCASMIRGAGGRQNIQYFGAGTRLSVL.

V usage is TRBV5-6 and J usage is TRBJ2-1; maybe TRBD1 (6 bases). The germline CDR1 and CDR2 sequences are SGHDT and YYEEEE. Trimming shortened V by 4 bases and J by 2 bases, and 10 bases separated the two germline ends. This CDR3 spans 14 amino acids. Written as DNA, the CDR3 is TGTGCCAGCAGCCCGGACAGCCCCTACAATGAGCAGTTCTTC. It specifies CASSPDSPYNEQFF.

V is TRBV7-9 and J is TRBJ2-7, with D possibly matching TRBD1 (5 bases). Trimming removed 4 bases from V and 2 bases from J, with 15 bases in between. CDR1 is SEHNR, CDR2 FQNEAQ, per germline (reference sequence). The CDR3 length is 15 residues. CDR3 in amino acids: CASSSVLTDTYEQYF. In nucleotides, the CDR3 is TGTGCCAGCAGCTCCGTCTTGACAGATACCTACGAGCAGTACTTC.

The chain employs TRBV4-1 and TRBJ1-1; D unresolved. CDR1 and CDR2 (germline): MGHRA, YSYEKL. This CDR3 is 14 amino acids long. With 1 base removed from V and 4 bases from J, the gap between germline ends came to 10 bases. CDR3 sequence: CASSQVRGITEAFF. The DNA for the CDR3 is TGCGCCAGCAGCCAAGTAAGAGGGATCACTGAAGCTTTCTTT.

The genes are TRBV5-8 and TRBJ1-1; D remains ambiguous. The CDR3 is 15 amino acids. Trimming removed 4 bases at V and 8 bases at J, with 21 bases between. Germline V gene lookup returns CDR1 SGHTS and CDR2 YDEGEE. The CDR3 DNA is TGTGCCAGCAGCCTGAGAATACGTAAGACTTTGGAAGCTTTCTTT. Its translation is CASSLRIRKTLEAFF. The full variable domain, rest sourced from reference TRBV5-8 and TRBJ1-1, is EAGVTQSPTHLIKTRGQQATLRCSPISGHTSVYWYQQALGLGLQFLLWYDEGEERNRGNFPPRFSGRQFPNYSSELNVNALELEDSALYLCASSLRIRKTLEAFFGQGTRLTVV.

J is TRBJ2-3 and V is TRBV28, with 8 bases matching TRBD2. Germline CDR1 and CDR2: MDHEN and SYDVKM. Trimming removed 8 bases from V and 2 bases from J; junction bases left unmatched: 9. The CDR3 sequence is 15 residues long. CDR3 loop: CASSPRREVTDTQYF. In nucleotides, the CDR3 is TGTGCCAGCTCCCCCCGGCGGGAGGTCACAGATACGCAGTATTTT.

V is TRBV11-3 and J is TRBJ2-7, with D possibly matching TRBD2 (5 bases). The CDR3 has 14 amino acids. With 4 bases removed from V and 7 bases from J, the gap between germline ends came to 17 bases. The germline CDR1 and CDR2 sequences are SGHNT and YENEEA. The CDR3 DNA sequence: TGTGCCAGCAGCTCGCGAACCTTACCGGGAGAGCAGTACTTC. Its protein is CASSSRTLPGEQYF.

This clone appeared once. The CDR3 nucleotides read TGTGCCAGCAGCCACAGAATGAACACTGAAGCTTTCTTT. It translates to CASSHRMNTEAFF. The chain employs TRBV13 and TRBJ1-1; D is ambiguous. The V end was cut by 5 bases, the J end by 0 bases, with 7 bases between. The CDR3 totals 13 residues. Germline assignment: CDR1 PRHDT and CDR2 FYEKMQ (reference sequence).

The J gene is TRBJ2-1, the V gene TRBV11-3; D not resolved. CDR3 length equals 15 residues. Germline CDR1 SGHNT, CDR2 YENEEA. The V end lost 1 base, the J end lost 8 bases, and 15 bases lay between the germline ends. CDR3 sequence: CASSLGAGPQDEQFF. CDR3 coding DNA: TGTGCCAGCAGCTTAGGGGCAGGTCCCCAGGATGAGCAGTTCTTC.

J is TRBJ1-5 and V is TRBV15; the D is unclear. This CDR3 has 15 amino acids. The germline V and J ends were trimmed by 0 bases and 6 bases, with 12 bases remaining between them. CDR1 is LNHNV and CDR2 is YYDKDF in the germline V gene (reference sequence). The CDR3 bases are TGTGCCACCAGCAGAGATAAAGGGAGTGGTCAGCCCCAGCATTTT. Amino acid sequence: CATSRDKGSGQPQHF.

CDR3 bases: TGCAGCGTTACAGTTAGCTATGGCTACACCTTC. Translation: CSVTVSYGYTF. The chain carries TRBV29-1 and TRBJ1-2; the D is unclear. The CDR3 is 11 residues long. Germline V lookup: CDR1 SQVTM, CDR2 ANQGSEA. V was trimmed by 5 bases and J by 4 bases, leaving 8 bases between them.

A single count supports this clone. The chain joins TRBV27 to TRBJ2-7; 9 positions match TRBD1. The junction had 4 bases not matched to a gene; V was cut back by 8 bases and J by 2 bases. There are 13 residues in the CDR3. Looked up from germline, CDR1 is MNHEY and CDR2 is SMNVEV (reference sequence). The CDR3 loop reads CASRQGVTYEQYF. The CDR3 DNA follows: TGTGCCAGCCGACAGGGGGTCACCTACGAGCAGTACTTC.

The CDR3 is CASSFEPSGYEQYF. CDR3 in DNA: TGTGCCAGCAGCTTCGAGCCTAGCGGCTACGAGCAGTACTTC. The gene calls are TRBV7-2 and TRBJ2-7; 7 bases fit TRBD2. V trimming: 3 bases; J trimming: 3 bases; junction bases outside the gene matches: 5. This CDR3 is 14 amino acids long. CDR1 SGHTA and CDR2 FQGNSA come from the germline V gene.

The chain links TRBV11-3 to TRBJ2-1; D not certain. With 4 bases removed from V and 7 bases from J, the gap between germline ends came to 8 bases. CDR1 SGHNT and CDR2 YENEEA come from the germline V gene. The CDR3 is 12 residues long. The CDR3 bases are TGTGCCAGCAGCTCCTCGGGTAATGAGCAGTTCTTC. It translates to CASSSSGNEQFF.

This chain connects TRBV5-5 to TRBJ1-6, with unresolved D. V was trimmed by 2 bases and J by 9 bases, leaving 15 bases between them. CDR3 length equals 15 residues. CDR1 and CDR2 from the germline V gene are SGHKS and YYEKEE (reference sequence). The CDR3, as DNA: TGTGCCAGCAGCTTATTGCGGGTCTTCCGTTCACCCCTCCACTTT. Residues: CASSLLRVFRSPLHF.